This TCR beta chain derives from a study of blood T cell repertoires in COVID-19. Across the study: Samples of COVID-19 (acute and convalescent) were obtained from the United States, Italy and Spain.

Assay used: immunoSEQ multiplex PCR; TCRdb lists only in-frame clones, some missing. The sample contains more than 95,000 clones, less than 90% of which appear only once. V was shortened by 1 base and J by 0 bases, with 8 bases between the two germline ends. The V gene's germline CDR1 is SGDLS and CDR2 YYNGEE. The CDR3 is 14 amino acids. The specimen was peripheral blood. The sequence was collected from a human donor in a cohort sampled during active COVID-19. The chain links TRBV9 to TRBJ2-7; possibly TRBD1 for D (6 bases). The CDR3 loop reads CASSVLDSSYEQYF. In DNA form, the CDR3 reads TGTGCCAGCAGCGTACTGGACAGCTCCTACGAGCAGTACTTC.